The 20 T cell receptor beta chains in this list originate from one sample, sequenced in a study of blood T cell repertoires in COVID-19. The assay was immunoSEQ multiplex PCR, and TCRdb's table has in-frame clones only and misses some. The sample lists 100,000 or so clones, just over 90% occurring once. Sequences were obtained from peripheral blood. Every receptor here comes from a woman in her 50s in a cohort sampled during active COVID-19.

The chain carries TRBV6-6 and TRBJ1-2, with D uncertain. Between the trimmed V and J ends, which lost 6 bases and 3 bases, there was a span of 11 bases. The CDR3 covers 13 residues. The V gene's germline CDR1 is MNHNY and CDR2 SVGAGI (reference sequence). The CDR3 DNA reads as TGTGCCAGCAGATCGACACCCGACTATGGCTACACCTTC. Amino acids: CASRSTPDYGYTF.

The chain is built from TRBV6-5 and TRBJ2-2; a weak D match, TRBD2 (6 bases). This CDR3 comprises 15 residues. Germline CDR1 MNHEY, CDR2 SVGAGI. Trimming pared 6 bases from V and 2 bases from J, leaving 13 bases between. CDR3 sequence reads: CASSWSSANTGELFF. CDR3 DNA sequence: TGTGCCAGCAGCTGGTCTAGCGCAAACACCGGGGAGCTGTTTTTT.

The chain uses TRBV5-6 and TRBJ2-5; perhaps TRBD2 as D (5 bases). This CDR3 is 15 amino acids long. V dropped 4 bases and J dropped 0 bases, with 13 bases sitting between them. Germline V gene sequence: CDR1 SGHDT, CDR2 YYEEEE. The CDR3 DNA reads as TGTGCCAGCAGCGCGCTAGGGCGGGACCAAGAGACCCAGTACTTC. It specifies CASSALGRDQETQYF.

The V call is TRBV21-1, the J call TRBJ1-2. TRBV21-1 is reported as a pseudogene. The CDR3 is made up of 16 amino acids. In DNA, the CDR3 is TGTGCCAGCAGCAAGACCCTAGACGGTGATTACCTATCCTACACCTTC. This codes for CASSKTLDGDYLSYTF.

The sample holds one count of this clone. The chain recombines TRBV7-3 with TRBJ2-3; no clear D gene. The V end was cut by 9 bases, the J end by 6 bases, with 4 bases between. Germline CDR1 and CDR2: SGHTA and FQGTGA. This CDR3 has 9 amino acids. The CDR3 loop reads CASPDTQYF. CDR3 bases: TGTGCCAGTCCTGATACGCAGTATTTT.

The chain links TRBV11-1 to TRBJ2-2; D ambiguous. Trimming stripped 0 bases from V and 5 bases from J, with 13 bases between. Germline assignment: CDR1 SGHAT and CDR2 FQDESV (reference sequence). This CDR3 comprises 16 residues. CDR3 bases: TGTGCCAGCAGCTTAGCGGTTCAGGCTTGGACCGGGGAGCTGTTTTTT. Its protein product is CASSLAVQAWTGELFF.

The DNA of the CDR3 is TGTGCCAGTAGTTCGCAGGGGACCCGGGCTGAAGCTTTCTTT. Amino acid sequence: CASSSQGTRAEAFF. The rearrangement links TRBV19 to TRBJ1-1, with D perhaps TRBD1 (6 bases). Germline assignment: CDR1 LNHDA and CDR2 SQIVND (reference sequence). The V end lost 5 bases, the J end lost 6 bases, and 16 bases lay between the germline ends. The CDR3 sequence is 14 residues long. The variable domain in full, with the rest retrieved from reference TRBV19 and TRBJ1-1, is DGGITQSPKYLFRKEGQNVTLSCEQNLNHDAMYWYRQDPGQGLRLIYYSQIVNDFQKGDIAEGYSVSREKKESFPLTVTSAQKNPTAFYLCASSSQGTRAEAFFGQGTRLTVV.

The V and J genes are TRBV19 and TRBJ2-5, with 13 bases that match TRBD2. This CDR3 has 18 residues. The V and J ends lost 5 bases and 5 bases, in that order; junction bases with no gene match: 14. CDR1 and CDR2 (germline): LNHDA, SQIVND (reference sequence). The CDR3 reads CASSARRGTSGIQETQYF. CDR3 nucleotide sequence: TGTGCCAGTAGTGCAAGGCGCGGGACTAGCGGGATCCAGGAGACCCAGTACTTC.

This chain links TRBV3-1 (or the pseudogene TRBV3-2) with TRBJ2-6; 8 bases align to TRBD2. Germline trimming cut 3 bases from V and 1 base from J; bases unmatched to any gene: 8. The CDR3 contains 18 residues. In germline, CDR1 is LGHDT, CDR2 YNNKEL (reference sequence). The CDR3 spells CASSHSSGGRSGANVLTF. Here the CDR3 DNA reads TGTGCCAGCAGCCATTCGTCGGGGGGGCGGTCTGGGGCCAACGTCCTGACTTTC.

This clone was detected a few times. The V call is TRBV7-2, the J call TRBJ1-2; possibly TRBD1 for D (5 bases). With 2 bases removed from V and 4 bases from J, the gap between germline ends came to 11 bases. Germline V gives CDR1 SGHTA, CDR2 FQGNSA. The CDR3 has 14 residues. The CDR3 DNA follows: TGTGCCAGCAGCTTATACGACAGCCTCTATGGCTACACCTTC. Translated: CASSLYDSLYGYTF.

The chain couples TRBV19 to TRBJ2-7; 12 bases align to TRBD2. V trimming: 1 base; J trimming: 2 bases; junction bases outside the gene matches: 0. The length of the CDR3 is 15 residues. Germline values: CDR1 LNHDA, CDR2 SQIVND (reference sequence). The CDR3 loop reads CASSIGLAGAYEQYF. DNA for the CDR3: TGTGCCAGTAGTATAGGACTAGCGGGAGCCTACGAGCAGTACTTC.

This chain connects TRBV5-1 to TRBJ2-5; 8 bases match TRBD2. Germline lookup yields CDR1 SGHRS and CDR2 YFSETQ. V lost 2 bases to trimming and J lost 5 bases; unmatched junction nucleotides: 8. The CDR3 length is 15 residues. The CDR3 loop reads CASSLRAGDGETQYF. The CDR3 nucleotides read TGCGCCAGCAGCTTAAGAGCGGGAGACGGGGAGACCCAGTACTTC. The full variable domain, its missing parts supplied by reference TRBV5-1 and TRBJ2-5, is KAGVTQTPRYLIKTRGQQVTLSCSPISGHRSVSWYQQTPGQGLQFLFEYFSETQRNKGNFPGRFSGRQFSNSRSEMNVSTLELGDSALYLCASSLRAGDGETQYFGPGTRLLVL.

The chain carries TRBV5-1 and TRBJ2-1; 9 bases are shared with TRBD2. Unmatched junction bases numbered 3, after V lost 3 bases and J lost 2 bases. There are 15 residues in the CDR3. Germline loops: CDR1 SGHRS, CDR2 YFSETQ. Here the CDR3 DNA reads TGCGCCAGCAGCTACTCTAGCGGGACCTACAATGAGCAGTTCTTC. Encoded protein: CASSYSSGTYNEQFF.

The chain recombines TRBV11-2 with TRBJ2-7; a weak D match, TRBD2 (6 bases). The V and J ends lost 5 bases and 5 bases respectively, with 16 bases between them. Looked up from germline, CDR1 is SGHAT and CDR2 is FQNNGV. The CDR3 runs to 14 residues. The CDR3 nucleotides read TGTGCCAGCAGCCCGGCATCGGGAGACCACGAGCAGTACTTC. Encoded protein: CASSPASGDHEQYF. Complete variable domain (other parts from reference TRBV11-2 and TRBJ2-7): EAGVAQSPRYKIIEKRQSVAFWCNPISGHATLYWYQQILGQGPKLLIQFQNNGVVDDSQLPKDRFSAERLKGVDSTLKIQPAKLEDSAVYLCASSPASGDHEQYFGPGTRLTVT.

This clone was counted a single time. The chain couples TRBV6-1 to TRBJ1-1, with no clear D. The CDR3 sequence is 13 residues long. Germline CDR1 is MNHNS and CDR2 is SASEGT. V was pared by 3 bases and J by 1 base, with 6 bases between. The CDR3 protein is CASSDRKNTEAFF. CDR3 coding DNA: TGTGCCAGCAGTGACAGGAAGAACACTGAAGCTTTCTTT.

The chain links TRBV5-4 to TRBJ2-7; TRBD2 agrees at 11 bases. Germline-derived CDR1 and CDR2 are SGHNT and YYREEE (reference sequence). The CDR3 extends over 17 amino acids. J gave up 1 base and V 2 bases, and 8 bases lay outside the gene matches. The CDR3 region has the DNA TGTGCCAGCAGCTTTGATGGGGGGACTAGCGGTTCCTACGAGCAGTACTTC. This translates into CASSFDGGTSGSYEQYF.

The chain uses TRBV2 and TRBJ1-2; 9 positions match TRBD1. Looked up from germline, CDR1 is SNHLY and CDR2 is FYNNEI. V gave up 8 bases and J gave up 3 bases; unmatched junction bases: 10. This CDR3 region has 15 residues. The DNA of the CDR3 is TGTGCCAGCGTCCCGGACAGGGGATTTTACTATGGCTACACCTTC. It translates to CASVPDRGFYYGYTF.

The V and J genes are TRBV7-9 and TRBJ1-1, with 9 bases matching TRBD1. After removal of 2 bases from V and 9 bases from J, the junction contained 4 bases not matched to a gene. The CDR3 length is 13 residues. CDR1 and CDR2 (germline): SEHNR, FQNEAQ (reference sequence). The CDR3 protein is CASSLTGTGKAFF. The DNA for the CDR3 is TGTGCCAGCAGCTTAACCGGGACAGGGAAAGCTTTCTTT. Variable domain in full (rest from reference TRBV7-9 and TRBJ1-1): DTGVSQNPRHKITKRGQNVTFRCDPISEHNRLYWYRQTLGQGPEFLTYFQNEAQLEKSRLLSDRFSAERPKGSFSTLEIQRTEQGDSAMYLCASSLTGTGKAFFGQGTRLTVV.

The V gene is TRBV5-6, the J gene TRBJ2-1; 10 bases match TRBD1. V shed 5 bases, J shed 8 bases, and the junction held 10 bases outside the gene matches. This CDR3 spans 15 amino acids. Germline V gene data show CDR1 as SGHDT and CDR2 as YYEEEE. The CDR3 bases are TGTGCCAGCAGGCGCCGGGACAGGGGAATTTATGAGCAGTTCTTC. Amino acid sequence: CASRRRDRGIYEQFF.

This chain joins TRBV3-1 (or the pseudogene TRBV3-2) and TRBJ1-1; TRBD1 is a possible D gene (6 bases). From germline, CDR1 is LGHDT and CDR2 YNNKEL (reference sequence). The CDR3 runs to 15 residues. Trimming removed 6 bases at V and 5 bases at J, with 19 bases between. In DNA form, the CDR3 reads TGTGCCAGCAGACCTCCCGGGGGGGCTGGGACTGAAGCTTTCTTT. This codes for CASRPPGGAGTEAFF.